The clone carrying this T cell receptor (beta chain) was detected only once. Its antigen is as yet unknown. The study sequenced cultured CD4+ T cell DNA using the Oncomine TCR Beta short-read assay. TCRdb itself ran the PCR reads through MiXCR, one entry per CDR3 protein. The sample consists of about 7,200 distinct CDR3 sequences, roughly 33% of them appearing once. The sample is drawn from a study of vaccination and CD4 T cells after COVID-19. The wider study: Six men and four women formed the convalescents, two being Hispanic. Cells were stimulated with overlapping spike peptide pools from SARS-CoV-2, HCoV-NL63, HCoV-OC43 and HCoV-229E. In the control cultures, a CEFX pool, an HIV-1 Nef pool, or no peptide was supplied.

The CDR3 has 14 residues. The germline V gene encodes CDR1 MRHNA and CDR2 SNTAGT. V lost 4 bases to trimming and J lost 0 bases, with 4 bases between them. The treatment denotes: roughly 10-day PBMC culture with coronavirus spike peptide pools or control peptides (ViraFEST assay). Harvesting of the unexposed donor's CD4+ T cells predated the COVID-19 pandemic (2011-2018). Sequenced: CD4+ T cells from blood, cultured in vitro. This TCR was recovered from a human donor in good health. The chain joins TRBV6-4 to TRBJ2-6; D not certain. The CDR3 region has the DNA TGTGCCAGCAGTGGACACTCTGGGGCCAACGTCCTGACTTTC. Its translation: CASSGHSGANVLTF.